This is a list of T cell receptor beta chains from one sample in a study of T cell repertoires in cytomegalovirus infection. Their specific antigens are unknown. One entry per CDR3 protein results from TCRdb running MiXCR on the reads. The sample shows about 280,000 distinct CDR3 sequences, less than 25% of them seen only once. The sample was cultured PBMCs, taken from culture after CMV antigen stimulation. The receptors derive from a human donor in good health (CMV status not recorded). Some clones in this sample may be carry-over from other donors' samples. The CDR3 runs from the conserved cysteine through the conserved F or W. Size values are once, few and many counts, or a class for expanded clones, and some rows have none.

few	TRBV18	CASSQGLGGENQPQHF
many	TRBV7-8	CASSLDLQRGNQPQHF
few	TRBV12-5	CASGFREGDTQYF
-	TRBV19	CAANAQTGTEAFF
few	TRBV19	CASGGDNYGYTF
-	TRBV29-1	CSVGVAVRETQYF
-	TRBV29-1	CSVVYENPGQGTDEQYF
many	TRBV27	CASAHPGLAAYNEQFF
few	TRBV9	CASSVEGQNNSPLHF
few	TRBV12-3/TRBV12-4	CASRANRDTQYF
-	TRBV30	CAWSPTGNSPLHF
many	TRBV7-2	CASSLKWGAFF
few	TRBV6-5	CASSLWSGSRGDTQYF
-	TRBV5-1	CASSLGQGGKSGRQETQYF
-	TRBV11-2	CASSRLQGPDTEAFF
-	TRBV6-2/TRBV6-3	CASSSPSGRVEQYF
-	TRBV11-3	CASSPGLAGDTGELFF
few	TRBV12-3/TRBV12-4	CASSPEGALAGGPGETQYF
-	TRBV6-5	CASSFLRDGSGYTF
-	TRBV18	CASSPDRQVYGYTF
many	TRBV7-2	CASSQDGRQETQYF
-	TRBV20-1	CSARPIAGGDTGELFF
many	TRBV7-6	CASSLVGALGNEQFF
many	TRBV6-1	CASTEETQYF
-	TRBV14	CASSLTGAFYNEQFF
few	TRBV7-2	CASSLLLARGGEQFF
few	TRBV6-2/TRBV6-3	CASSYPTFSYAGRGYGYTF
many	TRBV12-3/TRBV12-4	CASLRRDTGELFF
few	TRBV28	CASTTHTGLGELFF
-	TRBV6-5	CASSYSDRRGAQYF
few	TRBV24-1	CATSDLQSSGADTQYF
many	TRBV7-2	CASSLSLRAGNTIYF
few	TRBV5-4	CASSLVTQRETQYF
-	TRBV19	CASSPTRVNNEQFF
-	TRBV12-3/TRBV12-4	CASSLRVAGGNTGELFF
-	TRBV6-5	CASSYDGTGNRNTQYF
-	TRBV14	CASSIGQGNTGELFF
-	TRBV19	CASSIYQSSYNEQFF